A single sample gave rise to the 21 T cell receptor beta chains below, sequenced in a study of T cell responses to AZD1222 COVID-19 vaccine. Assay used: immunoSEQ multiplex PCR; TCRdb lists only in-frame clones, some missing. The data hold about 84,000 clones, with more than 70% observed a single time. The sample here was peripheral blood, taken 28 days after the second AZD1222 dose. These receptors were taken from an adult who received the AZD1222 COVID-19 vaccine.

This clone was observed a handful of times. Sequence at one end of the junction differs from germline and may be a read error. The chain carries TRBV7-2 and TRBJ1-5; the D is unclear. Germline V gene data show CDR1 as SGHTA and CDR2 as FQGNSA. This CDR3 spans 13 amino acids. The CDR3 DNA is TGTGCCAGCAGCTTAGCCGGCAAGCAGCCCCAGCATTTT. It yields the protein CASSLAGKQPQHF.

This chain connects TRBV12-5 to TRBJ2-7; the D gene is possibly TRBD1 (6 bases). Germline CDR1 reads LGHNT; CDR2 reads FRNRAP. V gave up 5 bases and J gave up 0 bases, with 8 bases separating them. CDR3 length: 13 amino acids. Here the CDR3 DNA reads TGTGCTAGTGGTCAGGGGCCCTCCTACGAGCAGTACTTC. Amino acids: CASGQGPSYEQYF.

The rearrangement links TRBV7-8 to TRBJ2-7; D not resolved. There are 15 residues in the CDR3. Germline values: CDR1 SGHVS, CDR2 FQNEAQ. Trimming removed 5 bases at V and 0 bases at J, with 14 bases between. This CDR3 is CASSPLAVSSYEQYF. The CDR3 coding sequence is TGTGCCAGCAGCCCCCTTGCAGTGAGCTCCTACGAGCAGTACTTC.

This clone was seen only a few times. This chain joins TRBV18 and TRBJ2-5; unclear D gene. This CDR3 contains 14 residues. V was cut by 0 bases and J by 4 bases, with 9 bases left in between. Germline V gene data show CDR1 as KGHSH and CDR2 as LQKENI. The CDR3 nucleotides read TGTGCCAGCTCACCACCCGCTAGGGCAGAGACCCAGTACTTC. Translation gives CASSPPARAETQYF. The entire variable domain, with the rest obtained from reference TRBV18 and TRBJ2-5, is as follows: NAGVMQNPRHLVRRRGQEARLRCSPMKGHSHVYWYRQLPEEGLKFMVYLQKENIIDESGMPKERFSAEFPKEGPSILRIQQVVRGDSAAYFCASSPPARAETQYFGPGTRLLVL.

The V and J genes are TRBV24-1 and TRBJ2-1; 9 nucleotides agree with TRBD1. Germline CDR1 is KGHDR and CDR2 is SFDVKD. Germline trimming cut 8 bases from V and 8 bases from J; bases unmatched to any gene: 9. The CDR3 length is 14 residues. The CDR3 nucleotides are TGTGCCACCAATGAGGGACAGGGCTTCGATGAGCAGTTCTTC. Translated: CATNEGQGFDEQFF.

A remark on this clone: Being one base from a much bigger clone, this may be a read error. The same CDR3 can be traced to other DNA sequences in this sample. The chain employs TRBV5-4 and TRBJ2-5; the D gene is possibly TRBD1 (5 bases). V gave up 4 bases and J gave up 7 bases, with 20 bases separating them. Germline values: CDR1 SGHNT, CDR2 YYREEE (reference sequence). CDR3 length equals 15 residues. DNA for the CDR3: TGTGCCAGCAGCCTCCCAGAGGACACCAAAGGGACCCAGTACTTC. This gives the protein CASSLPEDTKGTQYF.

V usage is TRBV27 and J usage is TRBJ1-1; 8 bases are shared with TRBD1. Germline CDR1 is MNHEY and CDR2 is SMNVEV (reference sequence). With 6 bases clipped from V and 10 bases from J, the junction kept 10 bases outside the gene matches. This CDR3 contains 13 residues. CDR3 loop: CASSTFAGTGAFF. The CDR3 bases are TGTGCCAGCAGCACTTTTGCCGGGACAGGAGCTTTCTTT.

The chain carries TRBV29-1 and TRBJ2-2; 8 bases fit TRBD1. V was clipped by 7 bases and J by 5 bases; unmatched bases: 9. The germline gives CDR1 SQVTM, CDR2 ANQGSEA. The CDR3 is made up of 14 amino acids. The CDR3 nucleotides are TGCAGCGGGGGATCGACAGGGGAAACCGGGGAGCTGTTTTTT. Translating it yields CSGGSTGETGELFF.

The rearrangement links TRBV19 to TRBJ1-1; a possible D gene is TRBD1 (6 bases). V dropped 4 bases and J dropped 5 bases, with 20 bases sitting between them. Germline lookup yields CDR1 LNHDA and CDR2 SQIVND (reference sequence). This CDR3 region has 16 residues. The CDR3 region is CASSTHAGTQGTEAFF. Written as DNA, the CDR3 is TGTGCCAGTAGTACGCACGCCGGGACCCAGGGGACTGAAGCTTTCTTT.

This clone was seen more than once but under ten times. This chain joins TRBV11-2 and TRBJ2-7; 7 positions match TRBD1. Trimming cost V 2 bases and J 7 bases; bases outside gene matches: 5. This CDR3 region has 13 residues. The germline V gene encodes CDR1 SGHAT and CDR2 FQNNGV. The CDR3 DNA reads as TGTGCCAGCAGCTTAAGGCTCAGGGGGGAGCAGTACTTC. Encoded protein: CASSLRLRGEQYF.

DNA of the CDR3: TGCAGCGTTCGCTGGCCATCCTACAATGAGCAGTTCTTC. Residues: CSVRWPSYNEQFF. The rearrangement uses TRBV29-1 and TRBJ2-1; no clear D gene. V was shortened by 5 bases and J by 1 base, with 9 bases between the two germline ends. The germline CDR1 and CDR2 sequences are SQVTM and ANQGSEA. The length of the CDR3 is 13 residues.

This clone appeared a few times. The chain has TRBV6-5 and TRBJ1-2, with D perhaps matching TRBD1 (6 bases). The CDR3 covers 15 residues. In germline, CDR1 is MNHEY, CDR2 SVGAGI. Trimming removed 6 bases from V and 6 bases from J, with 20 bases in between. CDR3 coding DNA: TGTGCCAGCAGACCCCCGCCAGGGGATCCCCATGGCTACACCTTC. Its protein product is CASRPPPGDPHGYTF.

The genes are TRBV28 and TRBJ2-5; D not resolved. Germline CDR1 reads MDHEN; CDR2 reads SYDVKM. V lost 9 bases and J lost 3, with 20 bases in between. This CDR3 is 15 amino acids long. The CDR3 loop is CASLGATLLEETQYF. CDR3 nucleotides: TGTGCCAGTCTCGGCGCAACCCTCTTAGAAGAGACCCAGTACTTC.

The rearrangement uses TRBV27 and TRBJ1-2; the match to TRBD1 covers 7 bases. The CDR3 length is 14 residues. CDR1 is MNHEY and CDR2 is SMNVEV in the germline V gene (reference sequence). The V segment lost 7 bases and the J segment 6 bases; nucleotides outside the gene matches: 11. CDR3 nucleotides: TGTGCCAGCACTAGACAGGGATCGTCCAATGGCTACACCTTC. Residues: CASTRQGSSNGYTF.

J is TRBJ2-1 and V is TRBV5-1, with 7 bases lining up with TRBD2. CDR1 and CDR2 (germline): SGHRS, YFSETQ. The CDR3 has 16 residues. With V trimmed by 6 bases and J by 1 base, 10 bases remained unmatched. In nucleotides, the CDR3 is TGCGCCAGCACCCTGGTGCCAGCGGGGTCCTACAATGAGCAGTTCTTC. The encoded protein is CASTLVPAGSYNEQFF.

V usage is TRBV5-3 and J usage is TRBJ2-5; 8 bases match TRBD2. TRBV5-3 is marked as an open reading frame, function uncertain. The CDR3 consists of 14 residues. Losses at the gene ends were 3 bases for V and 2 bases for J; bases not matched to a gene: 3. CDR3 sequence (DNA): TGTGCCAGAAGCTCCGGGAGGGGGCAAGAGACCCAGTACTTC. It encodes CARSSGRGQETQYF.

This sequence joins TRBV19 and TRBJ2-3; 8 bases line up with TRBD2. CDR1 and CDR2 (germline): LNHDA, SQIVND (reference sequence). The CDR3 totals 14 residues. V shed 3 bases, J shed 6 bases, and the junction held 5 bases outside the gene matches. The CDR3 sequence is CASSIERGIDTQYF. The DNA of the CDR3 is TGTGCCAGTAGTATTGAGCGGGGGATTGATACGCAGTATTTT.

The CDR3 DNA reads TGTGCCACCAGCGGGGACAGAGAAAACATTCAGTACTTC. Protein product: CATSGDRENIQYF. The chain uses TRBV24-1 and TRBJ2-4; 7 nucleotides agree with TRBD1. Trimming removed 7 bases from V and 5 bases from J; junction bases left unmatched: 4. The length of the CDR3 is 13 residues. Germline assignment: CDR1 KGHDR and CDR2 SFDVKD.

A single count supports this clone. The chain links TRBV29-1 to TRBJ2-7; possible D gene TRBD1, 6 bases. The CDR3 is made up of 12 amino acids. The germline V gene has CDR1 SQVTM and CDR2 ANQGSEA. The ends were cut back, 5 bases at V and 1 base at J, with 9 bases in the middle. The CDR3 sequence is CSVRRGSYEQYF. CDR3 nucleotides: TGCAGCGTTCGCAGGGGTTCCTACGAGCAGTACTTC.

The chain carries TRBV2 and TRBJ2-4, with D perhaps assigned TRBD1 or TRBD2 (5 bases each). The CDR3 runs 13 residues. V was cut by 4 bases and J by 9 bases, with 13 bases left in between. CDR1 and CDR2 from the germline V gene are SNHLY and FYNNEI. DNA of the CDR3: TGTGCCAGCAGTGGCCAGGGCGCGGGCATTCAGTACTTC. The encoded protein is CASSGQGAGIQYF.

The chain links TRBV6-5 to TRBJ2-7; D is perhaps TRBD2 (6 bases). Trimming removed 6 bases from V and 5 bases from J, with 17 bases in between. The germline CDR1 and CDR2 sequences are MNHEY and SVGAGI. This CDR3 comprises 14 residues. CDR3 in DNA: TGTGCCAGCAGGCCCCGGGACGGGAGCCACGAGCAGTACTTC. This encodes CASRPRDGSHEQYF.